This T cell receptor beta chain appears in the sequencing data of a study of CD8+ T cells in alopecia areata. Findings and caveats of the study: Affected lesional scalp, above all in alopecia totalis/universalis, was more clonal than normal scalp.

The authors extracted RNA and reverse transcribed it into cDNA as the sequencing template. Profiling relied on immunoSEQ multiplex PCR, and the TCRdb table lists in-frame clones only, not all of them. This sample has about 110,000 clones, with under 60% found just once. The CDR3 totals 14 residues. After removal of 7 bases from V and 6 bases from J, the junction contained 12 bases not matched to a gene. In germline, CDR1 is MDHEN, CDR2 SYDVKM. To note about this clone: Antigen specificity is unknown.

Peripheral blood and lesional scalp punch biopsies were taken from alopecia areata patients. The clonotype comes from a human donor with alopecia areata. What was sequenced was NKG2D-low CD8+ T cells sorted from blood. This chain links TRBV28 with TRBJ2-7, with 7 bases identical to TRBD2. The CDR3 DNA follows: TGTGCCAGCAACGGGCGGGAGCCCCTTTTCGAGCAGTACTTC. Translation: CASNGREPLFEQYF.